These T cell receptor beta chains were read from a single sample in a study of blood T cells in healthy people across ages. TCRdb re-derived calls from the 5' RACE reads in MiXCR, one entry per CDR3 protein. The sample has approximately 800,000 distinct CDR3 sequences; about 53% are singletons. Input material: blood. These receptors originate from a man at least 80 years old in good health. Each CDR3 is given with its conserved first and last residue. D genes are given only for firm matches. Not all rows give a size; the values are once, few, many and, for expanded clones, a class.

CDR3aa: CASSVVLVGEQYF; CDR3nt: TGTGCCAGCAGCGTGGTACTAGTAGGCGAGCAGTACTTC; abundance: .; v_gene: TRBV9; d_gene: .; j_gene: TRBJ2-7
CDR3aa: CASSPGRGQVKPFF; CDR3nt: TGTGCCAGCAGCCCCGGGAGGGGGCAAGTAAAACCGTTTTTT; abundance: .; v_gene: TRBV7-2; d_gene: TRBD1; j_gene: TRBJ1-4
CDR3aa: CASSQVPGHDNSPLHF; CDR3nt: TGCGCCAGCAGCCAGGTTCCGGGACATGATAATTCACCCCTCCACTTT; abundance: .; v_gene: TRBV4-1; d_gene: .; j_gene: TRBJ1-6
CDR3aa: CAIKALPGTDYTF; CDR3nt: TGTGCCATCAAGGCCCTGCCAGGGACGGACTACACCTTC; abundance: .; v_gene: TRBV10-3; d_gene: .; j_gene: TRBJ1-2
CDR3aa: CASSILEVSSYNEQFF; CDR3nt: TGTGCCAGCAGCATACTAGAAGTCAGCTCCTACAATGAGCAGTTCTTC; abundance: few; v_gene: TRBV11-2; d_gene: .; j_gene: TRBJ2-1
CDR3aa: CASSQGTSGGIEETQYF; CDR3nt: TGTGCCAGCAGCCAAGGGACTAGCGGGGGCATAGAAGAGACCCAGTACTTC; abundance: .; v_gene: TRBV4-2; d_gene: TRBD2; j_gene: TRBJ2-5
CDR3aa: CASSQSQAPGGQPQHF; CDR3nt: TGTGCCAGCAGCCAATCCCAGGCGCCGGGTGGTCAGCCCCAGCATTTT; abundance: few; v_gene: TRBV16; d_gene: .; j_gene: TRBJ1-5
CDR3aa: CASSKVRRPMEQYF; CDR3nt: TGTGCCAGCAGCAAAGTGAGACGGCCTATGGAGCAGTACTTC; abundance: .; v_gene: TRBV21-1; d_gene: .; j_gene: TRBJ2-4
CDR3aa: CSAPAQGNEQFF; CDR3nt: TGCAGTGCCCCGGCACAGGGGAATGAGCAGTTCTTC; abundance: .; v_gene: TRBV20-1; d_gene: TRBD1; j_gene: TRBJ2-1
CDR3aa: CASSRGLAGGQETQYF; CDR3nt: TGTGCCAGCAGCCGCGGACTAGCGGGAGGGCAAGAGACCCAGTACTTC; abundance: few; v_gene: TRBV5-5; d_gene: TRBD2; j_gene: TRBJ2-5
CDR3aa: CASSIGTGAEQFF; CDR3nt: TGTGCCAGCAGCATCGGGACAGGGGCTGAGCAGTTCTTC; abundance: .; v_gene: TRBV5-5; d_gene: TRBD1; j_gene: TRBJ2-1
CDR3aa: CASSLIRREDPTPETQYF; CDR3nt: TGTGCCAGCAGTTTAATTCGGCGGGAGGACCCCACCCCAGAGACCCAGTACTTC; abundance: .; v_gene: TRBV27; d_gene: TRBD2; j_gene: TRBJ2-5
CDR3aa: CASSETGRQPQHF; CDR3nt: TGTGCCAGCAGTGAAACCGGCCGGCAGCCCCAGCATTTT; abundance: .; v_gene: TRBV2; d_gene: .; j_gene: TRBJ1-5
CDR3aa: CASSQPTTLADQETQYF; CDR3nt: TGTGCCAGCAGCCAACCTACCACACTAGCGGACCAAGAGACCCAGTACTTC; abundance: few; v_gene: TRBV14; d_gene: TRBD2; j_gene: TRBJ2-5
CDR3aa: CSVVGSGRYNEQFF; CDR3nt: TGCAGCGTTGTGGGTAGCGGGAGATACAATGAGCAGTTCTTC; abundance: .; v_gene: TRBV29-1; d_gene: TRBD2; j_gene: TRBJ2-1
CDR3aa: CASSSLGQGVYEQYF; CDR3nt: TGTGCCAGCAGCTCCCTCGGACAGGGGGTCTACGAGCAGTACTTC; abundance: medium-sized; v_gene: TRBV13; d_gene: TRBD1; j_gene: TRBJ2-7
CDR3aa: CASSRLAGKPKQFF; CDR3nt: TGTGCCAGCAGCAGACTAGCGGGTAAGCCGAAGCAGTTCTTC; abundance: .; v_gene: TRBV7-2; d_gene: TRBD2; j_gene: TRBJ2-1
CDR3aa: CASSLDGGRSGYTF; CDR3nt: TGCGCCAGCAGCTTGGATGGGGGGAGAAGTGGCTACACCTTC; abundance: .; v_gene: TRBV5-1; d_gene: .; j_gene: TRBJ1-2
CDR3aa: CATSDSTGGVGANVLTF; CDR3nt: TGTGCCACCAGTGATTCGACAGGTGGCGTCGGGGCCAACGTCCTGACTTTC; abundance: few; v_gene: TRBV24-1; d_gene: .; j_gene: TRBJ2-6
CDR3aa: CASSLNPPTNYGYTF; CDR3nt: TGTGCCAGCAGCTTAAACCCACCTACTAACTATGGCTACACCTTC; abundance: .; v_gene: TRBV7-3; d_gene: .; j_gene: TRBJ1-2
CDR3aa: CATSSERDQPQHF; CDR3nt: TGTGCCACCAGTTCCGAGCGGGATCAGCCCCAGCATTTT; abundance: .; v_gene: TRBV24-1; d_gene: .; j_gene: TRBJ1-5
CDR3aa: CASKTGYEQYF; CDR3nt: TGTGCCAGCAAGACAGGCTACGAGCAGTACTTC; abundance: .; v_gene: TRBV12-3/TRBV12-4; d_gene: .; j_gene: TRBJ2-7
CDR3aa: CASSPAGQPQHF; CDR3nt: TGTGCCAGCAGTCCGGCGGGTCAGCCCCAGCATTTT; abundance: .; v_gene: TRBV7-2; d_gene: .; j_gene: TRBJ1-5
CDR3aa: CSAGLLAGVSYSEQYF; CDR3nt: TGCAGCGCTGGCCTCCTAGCGGGAGTCTCCTACAGTGAGCAGTACTTC; abundance: .; v_gene: TRBV29-1; d_gene: TRBD2; j_gene: TRBJ2-5
CDR3aa: CASSLVTGANEQFF; CDR3nt: TGCGCCAGCAGCTTGGTTACAGGGGCTAATGAGCAGTTCTTC; abundance: few; v_gene: TRBV5-1; d_gene: TRBD1; j_gene: TRBJ2-1
CDR3aa: CSGLWREESYEQYF; CDR3nt: TGCAGCGGTTTATGGCGGGAGGAATCCTACGAGCAGTACTTC; abundance: .; v_gene: TRBV29-1; d_gene: TRBD2; j_gene: TRBJ2-7
CDR3aa: CSVVSTESYEQYF; CDR3nt: TGCAGCGTTGTTAGTACAGAGTCCTACGAGCAGTACTTC; abundance: few; v_gene: TRBV29-1; d_gene: .; j_gene: TRBJ2-7
CDR3aa: CATRGAATGYEQYF; CDR3nt: TGTGCCACAAGGGGAGCGGCGACGGGCTACGAGCAGTACTTC; abundance: .; v_gene: TRBV6-6; d_gene: .; j_gene: TRBJ2-7
CDR3aa: CASRSLAGVRGANVLTF; CDR3nt: TGTGCCAGCAGATCACTAGCGGGAGTTCGGGGGGCCAACGTCCTGACTTTC; abundance: few; v_gene: TRBV12-3/TRBV12-4; d_gene: TRBD2; j_gene: TRBJ2-6
CDR3aa: CSVGISGANVLTF; CDR3nt: TGCAGCGTTGGTATCTCTGGGGCCAACGTCCTGACTTTC; abundance: few; v_gene: TRBV29-1; d_gene: .; j_gene: TRBJ2-6
CDR3aa: CSARGPGGTEAFF; CDR3nt: TGCAGTGCTCGCGGCCCGGGGGGCACTGAAGCTTTCTTT; abundance: few; v_gene: TRBV20-1; d_gene: .; j_gene: TRBJ1-1
CDR3aa: CASSLIAGLARVNTEAFF; CDR3nt: TGTGCCAGCAGCTTAATCGCAGGGCTCGCTCGAGTTAACACTGAAGCTTTCTTT; abundance: few; v_gene: TRBV7-9; d_gene: .; j_gene: TRBJ1-1
CDR3aa: CASSRTAGTSGGYEQYF; CDR3nt: TGTGCCAGCTCACGGACTGCAGGGACTAGCGGAGGCTACGAGCAGTACTTC; abundance: .; v_gene: TRBV18; d_gene: TRBD2; j_gene: TRBJ2-7
CDR3aa: CASGFIGGSEKLFF; CDR3nt: TGTGCTAGTGGTTTCATCGGGGGGTCTGAAAAACTGTTTTTT; abundance: few; v_gene: TRBV12-5; d_gene: .; j_gene: TRBJ1-4
CDR3aa: CSAELMGGPRNEQFF; CDR3nt: TGCAGTGCGGAGTTAATGGGCGGGCCTAGAAATGAGCAGTTCTTC; abundance: .; v_gene: TRBV20-1; d_gene: .; j_gene: TRBJ2-1
CDR3aa: CATSRDDGIFSYEQYF; CDR3nt: TGTGCCACCAGCAGAGATGATGGAATCTTCTCCTACGAGCAGTACTTC; abundance: few; v_gene: TRBV15; d_gene: .; j_gene: TRBJ2-7
CDR3aa: CASRRSGANVLTF; CDR3nt: TGTGCCAGCAGGCGGTCTGGGGCCAACGTCCTGACTTTC; abundance: many; v_gene: TRBV28; d_gene: .; j_gene: TRBJ2-6
CDR3aa: CASSEGGGAYNEQFF; CDR3nt: TGTGCCAGCAGTGAAGGCGGGGGCGCCTACAATGAGCAGTTCTTC; abundance: .; v_gene: TRBV2; d_gene: .; j_gene: TRBJ2-1
CDR3aa: CASSPQPGDYGYTF; CDR3nt: TGTGCCAGCAGCCCGCAACCAGGGGACTATGGCTACACCTTC; abundance: .; v_gene: TRBV7-3; d_gene: .; j_gene: TRBJ1-2
CDR3aa: CASSLRVPDNEQFF; CDR3nt: TGTGCCAGCAGCTTACGAGTCCCCGACAATGAGCAGTTCTTC; abundance: .; v_gene: TRBV7-2; d_gene: .; j_gene: TRBJ2-1
CDR3aa: CASSIAGTDTQYF; CDR3nt: TGTGCCAGCAGCATAGCGGGGACAGATACGCAGTATTTT; abundance: .; v_gene: TRBV7-9; d_gene: TRBD2; j_gene: TRBJ2-3
CDR3aa: CASSLDGSRLAGVLRTQYF; CDR3nt: TGTGCCAGCAGCTTAGACGGCAGTAGGCTAGCGGGAGTGTTAAGGACCCAGTACTTC; abundance: .; v_gene: TRBV7-2; d_gene: TRBD2; j_gene: TRBJ2-5
CDR3aa: CASRFGTGHDEQYF; CDR3nt: TGTGCCAGCAGGTTCGGGACAGGGCACGACGAGCAGTACTTC; abundance: few; v_gene: TRBV7-2; d_gene: TRBD1; j_gene: TRBJ2-7
CDR3aa: CASSPGRDFGNQPQHF; CDR3nt: TGTGCCAGCAGCCCTGGCAGGGATTTTGGAAATCAGCCCCAGCATTTT; abundance: few; v_gene: TRBV7-2; d_gene: .; j_gene: TRBJ1-5
CDR3aa: CASRDRGHGGELFF; CDR3nt: TGTGCCAGCAGGGACAGGGGGCATGGCGGGGAGCTGTTTTTT; abundance: .; v_gene: TRBV13; d_gene: TRBD1; j_gene: TRBJ2-2
CDR3aa: CASRTTGTPNEQFF; CDR3nt: TGTGCCAGCAGAACCACCGGGACTCCGAACGAGCAGTTCTTC; abundance: .; v_gene: TRBV3-1; d_gene: .; j_gene: TRBJ2-1
CDR3aa: CASSPAGSGYEQYF; CDR3nt: TGTGCCAGCAGCCCAGCGGGTAGCGGCTACGAGCAGTACTTC; abundance: .; v_gene: TRBV27; d_gene: .; j_gene: TRBJ2-7
CDR3aa: CASSPKGVDRGLYEQYF; CDR3nt: TGTGCCAGCAGTCCTAAAGGGGTCGACAGGGGGCTCTACGAGCAGTACTTC; abundance: .; v_gene: TRBV27; d_gene: TRBD1; j_gene: TRBJ2-7
CDR3aa: CASSLAGPREQYF; CDR3nt: TGCGCCAGCAGCTTGGCCGGACCCCGTGAGCAGTACTTC; abundance: .; v_gene: TRBV5-1; d_gene: .; j_gene: TRBJ2-7
CDR3aa: CASSFTWQGGSGANVLTF; CDR3nt: TGCGCCAGCAGCTTTACGTGGCAGGGAGGCTCTGGGGCCAACGTCCTGACTTTC; abundance: .; v_gene: TRBV5-1; d_gene: .; j_gene: TRBJ2-6
CDR3aa: CASSQGTGLGYGYTF; CDR3nt: TGCGCCAGCAGCCAAGGGACAGGGTTGGGCTATGGCTACACCTTC; abundance: .; v_gene: TRBV4-1; d_gene: TRBD1; j_gene: TRBJ1-2
CDR3aa: CASSQRDTEQYF; CDR3nt: TGTGCCAGCAGCCAACGGGACACCGAGCAGTACTTC; abundance: .; v_gene: TRBV7-6; d_gene: .; j_gene: TRBJ2-7
CDR3aa: CASSVRGAWGYTF; CDR3nt: TGTGCCAGCAGTGTCAGGGGTGCCTGGGGCTACACCTTC; abundance: .; v_gene: TRBV12-3/TRBV12-4; d_gene: .; j_gene: TRBJ1-2